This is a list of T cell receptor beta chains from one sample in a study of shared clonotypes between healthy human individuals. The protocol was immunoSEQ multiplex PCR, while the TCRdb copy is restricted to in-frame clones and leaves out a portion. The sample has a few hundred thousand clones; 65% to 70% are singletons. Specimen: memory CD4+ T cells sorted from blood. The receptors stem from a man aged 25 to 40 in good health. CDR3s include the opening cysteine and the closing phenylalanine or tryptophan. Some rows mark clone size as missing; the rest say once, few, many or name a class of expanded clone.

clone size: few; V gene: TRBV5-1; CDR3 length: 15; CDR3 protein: CASSLGTGPSYEQYF
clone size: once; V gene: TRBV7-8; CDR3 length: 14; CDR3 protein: CASSRDGPNQPQHF
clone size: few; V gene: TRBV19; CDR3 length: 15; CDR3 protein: CASSIGQGFQETQYF
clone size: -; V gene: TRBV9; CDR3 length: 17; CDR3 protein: CASSPKFPNASTDTQYF
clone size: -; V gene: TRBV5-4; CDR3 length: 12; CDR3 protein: CASSLSGDEQYF
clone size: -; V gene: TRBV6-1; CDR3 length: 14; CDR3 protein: CASSGIAGGYEQYF
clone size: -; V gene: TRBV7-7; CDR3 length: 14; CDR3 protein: CASSLVPGQETQYF
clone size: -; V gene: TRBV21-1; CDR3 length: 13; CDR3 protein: CARGGSQEETQYF
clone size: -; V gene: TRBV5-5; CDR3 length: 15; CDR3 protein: CASRRGQGSTGELFF
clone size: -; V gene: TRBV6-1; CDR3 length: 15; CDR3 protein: CASSEWVGLGQPQHF
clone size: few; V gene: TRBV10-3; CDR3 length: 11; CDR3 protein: CAIRASDEQFF
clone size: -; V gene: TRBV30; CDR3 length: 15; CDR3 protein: CAWTPRTGISYEQYF
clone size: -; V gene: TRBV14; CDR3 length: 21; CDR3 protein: CASSPGTPGLAGGRYTDTQYF
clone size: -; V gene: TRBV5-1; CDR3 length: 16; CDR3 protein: CASSSHGQGNNGEQFF
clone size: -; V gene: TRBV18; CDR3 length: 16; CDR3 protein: CASSAAGVATNEKLFF
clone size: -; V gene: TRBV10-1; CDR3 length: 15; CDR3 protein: CASSDAGTGYNEQFF
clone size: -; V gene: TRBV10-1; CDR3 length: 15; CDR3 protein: CASSPSGRGTDTQYF
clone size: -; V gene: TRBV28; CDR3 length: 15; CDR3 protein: CASTQLAGTTDTQYF
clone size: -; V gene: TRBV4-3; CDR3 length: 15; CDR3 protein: CASSQGLGTGYGYTF
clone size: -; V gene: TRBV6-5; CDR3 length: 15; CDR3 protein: CASSSPPLGANVLTF
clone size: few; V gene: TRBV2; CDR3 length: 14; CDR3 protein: CASSVLANTGELFF
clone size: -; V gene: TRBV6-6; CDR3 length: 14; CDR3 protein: CASSYTGSLYEQYF
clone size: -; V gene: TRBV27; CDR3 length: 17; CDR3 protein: CASSLVPVGGDSYEQYF
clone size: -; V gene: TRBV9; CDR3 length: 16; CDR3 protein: CASSAPGTSGSSEQYF
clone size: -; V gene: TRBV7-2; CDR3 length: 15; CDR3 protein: CASSRGGTSNNEQFF
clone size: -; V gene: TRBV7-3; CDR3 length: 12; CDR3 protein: CASSQSRDTKCF
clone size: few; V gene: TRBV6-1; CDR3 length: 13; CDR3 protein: CASRAGTNYGYTF
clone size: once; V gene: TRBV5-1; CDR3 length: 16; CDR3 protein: CASSGTPDRRDTEAFF
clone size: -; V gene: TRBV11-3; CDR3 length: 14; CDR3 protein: CASSLTGIPYEQYF
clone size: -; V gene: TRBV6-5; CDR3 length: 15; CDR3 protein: CASSDRDRGPREQYF
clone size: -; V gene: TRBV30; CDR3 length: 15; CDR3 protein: CAWSVGGQVPGGYTF
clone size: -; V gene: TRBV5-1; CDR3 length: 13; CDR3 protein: CASSATGWKKQYF
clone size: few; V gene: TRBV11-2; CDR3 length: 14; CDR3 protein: CASSPDRAPTEAFF
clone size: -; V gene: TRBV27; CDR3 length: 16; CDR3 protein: CASSLSQGMVNYGYTF
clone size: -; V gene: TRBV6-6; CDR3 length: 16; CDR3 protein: CASSQSRDRSNQPQHF
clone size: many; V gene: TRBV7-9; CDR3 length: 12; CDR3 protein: CASSTRAQAPFF
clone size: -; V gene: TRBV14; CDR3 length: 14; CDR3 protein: CASSQDRGFYEQYF
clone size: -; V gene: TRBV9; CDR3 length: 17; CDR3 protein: CASSVDPTTPPAGTQYF
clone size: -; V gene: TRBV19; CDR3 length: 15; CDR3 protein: CASRPDRSSYNEQFF
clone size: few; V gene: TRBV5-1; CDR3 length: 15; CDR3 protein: CASSWVVGQGNEQYF
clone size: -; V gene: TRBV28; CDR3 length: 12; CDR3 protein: CASSRDWYEQYF
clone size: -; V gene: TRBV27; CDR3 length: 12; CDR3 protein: CASRLGNTEAFF
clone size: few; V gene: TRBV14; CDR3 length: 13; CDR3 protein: CASSLVRYYEQYF
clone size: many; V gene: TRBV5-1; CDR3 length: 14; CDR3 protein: CASSFGTSGLGQFF
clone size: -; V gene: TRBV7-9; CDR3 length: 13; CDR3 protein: CASSPYRAREQYF
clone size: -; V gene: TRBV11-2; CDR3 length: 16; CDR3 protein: CASSLDRDRRTGELFF
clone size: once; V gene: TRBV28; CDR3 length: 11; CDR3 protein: CASRTVREQYF
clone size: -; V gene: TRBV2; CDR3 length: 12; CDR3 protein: CASRETNNEQFF
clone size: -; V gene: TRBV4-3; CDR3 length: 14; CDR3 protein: CASSQVIWGETQYF
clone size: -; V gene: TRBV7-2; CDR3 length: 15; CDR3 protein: CASSAVGRRNQPQHF
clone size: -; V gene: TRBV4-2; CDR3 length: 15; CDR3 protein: CASSQDQLADNEQFF